This TCR beta chain was documented in a study of T cell repertoires in cytomegalovirus infection. Study summary: The public TCR beta signatures pointed to both CMV infection and matching HLA type. The study, taken as a whole, reports: Cumulative public TCR beta family frequency identified carriers of CMV plus the relevant HLA. In two of eight donors, the top clonotype was HLA-C-restricted CMV-specific.

As to this clonotype: Its target is not known.

Trimming took off 0 bases at V and 0 bases at J, with 14 bases between the two ends. Germline V lookup: CDR1 DFQATT, CDR2 SNEGSKA (reference sequence). This CDR3 spans 16 amino acids. A single record per CDR3 protein comes from TCRdb applying MiXCR to the reads. The sample includes approximately 990,000 distinct CDR3 sequences, around 32% of them seen just once. The V gene is TRBV20-1, the J gene TRBJ1-1; D call uncertain. The clonotype comes from a human donor in good health (CMV status not recorded). Some clones in this sample may be carry-over from other donors' samples. The sample here was cultured CD8+ T cells from PBMCs, taken from culture after CMV antigen stimulation. The CDR3 nucleotides are TGCAGTGCTAGAGATTTGGAAGGCGCAATGAACACTGAAGCTTTCTTT. It specifies CSARDLEGAMNTEAFF.